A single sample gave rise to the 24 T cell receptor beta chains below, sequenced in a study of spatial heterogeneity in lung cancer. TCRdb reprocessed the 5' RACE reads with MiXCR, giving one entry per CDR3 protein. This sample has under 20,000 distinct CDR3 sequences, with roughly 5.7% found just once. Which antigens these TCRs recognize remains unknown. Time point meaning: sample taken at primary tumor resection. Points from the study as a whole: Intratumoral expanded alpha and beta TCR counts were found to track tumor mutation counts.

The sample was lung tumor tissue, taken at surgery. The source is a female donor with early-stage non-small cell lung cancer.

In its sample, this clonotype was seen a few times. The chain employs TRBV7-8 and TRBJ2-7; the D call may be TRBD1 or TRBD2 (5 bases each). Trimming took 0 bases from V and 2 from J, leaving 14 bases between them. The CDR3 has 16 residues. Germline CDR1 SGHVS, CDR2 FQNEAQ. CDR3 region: CASSLAGSGTTYEQYF. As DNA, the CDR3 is TGTGCCAGCAGCTTAGCCGGGTCAGGGACGACCTACGAGCAGTACTTC.

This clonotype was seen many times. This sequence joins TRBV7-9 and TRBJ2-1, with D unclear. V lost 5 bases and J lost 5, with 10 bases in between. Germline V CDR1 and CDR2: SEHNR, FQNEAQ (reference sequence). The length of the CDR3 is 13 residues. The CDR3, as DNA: TGTGCCAGCAGCGTGGACGTAGACAATGAGCAGTTCTTC. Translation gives CASSVDVDNEQFF.

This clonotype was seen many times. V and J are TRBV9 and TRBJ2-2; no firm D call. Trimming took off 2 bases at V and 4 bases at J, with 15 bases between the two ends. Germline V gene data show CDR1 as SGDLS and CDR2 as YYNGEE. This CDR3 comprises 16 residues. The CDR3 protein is CASSVAGGGRTGELFF. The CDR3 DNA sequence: TGTGCCAGCAGCGTGGCCGGCGGCGGACGCACCGGGGAGCTGTTTTTT.

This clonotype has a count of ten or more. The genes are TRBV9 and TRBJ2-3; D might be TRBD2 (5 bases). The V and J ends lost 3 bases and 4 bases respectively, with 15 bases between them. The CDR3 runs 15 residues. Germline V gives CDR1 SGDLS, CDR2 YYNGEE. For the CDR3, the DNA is TGTGCCAGCAGCGCAACTAGTACCTCCGCAGATACGCAGTATTTT. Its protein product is CASSATSTSADTQYF.

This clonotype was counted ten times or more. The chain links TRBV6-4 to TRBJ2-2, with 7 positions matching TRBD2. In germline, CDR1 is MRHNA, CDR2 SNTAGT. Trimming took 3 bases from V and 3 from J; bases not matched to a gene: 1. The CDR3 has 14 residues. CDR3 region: CASSELADTGELFF. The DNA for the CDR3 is TGTGCCAGCAGTGAGCTAGCGGACACCGGGGAGCTGTTTTTT.

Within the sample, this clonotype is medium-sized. The chain's CDR3 is CSARPPLSDEQYF. In nucleotides, the CDR3 is TGCAGTGCTAGACCTCCCCTCAGCGACGAGCAGTACTTC. The chain employs TRBV20-1 and TRBJ2-7, with D unclear. V dropped 2 bases and J dropped 5 bases, with 13 bases sitting between them. The CDR3 length is 13 residues. Per germline, CDR1 DFQATT and CDR2 SNEGSKA (reference sequence).

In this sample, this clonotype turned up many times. CDR3 loop: CASSLAATSYNEQFF. CDR3 in DNA: TGTGCCAGCAGTCTAGCGGCTACCTCCTACAATGAGCAGTTCTTC. V gene TRBV28 combines with J gene TRBJ2-1, with TRBD2 matching 7 bases. V dropped 5 bases and J dropped 0; count of bases not matched to a gene: 4. This CDR3 is 15 amino acids long. Germline V gene sequence: CDR1 MDHEN, CDR2 SYDVKM.

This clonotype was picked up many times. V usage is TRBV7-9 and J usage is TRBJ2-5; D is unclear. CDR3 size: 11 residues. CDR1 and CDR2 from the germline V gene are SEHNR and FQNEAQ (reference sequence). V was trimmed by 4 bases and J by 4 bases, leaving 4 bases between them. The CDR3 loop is CASSSLETQYF. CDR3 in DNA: TGTGCCAGCAGCTCCTTAGAGACCCAGTACTTC.

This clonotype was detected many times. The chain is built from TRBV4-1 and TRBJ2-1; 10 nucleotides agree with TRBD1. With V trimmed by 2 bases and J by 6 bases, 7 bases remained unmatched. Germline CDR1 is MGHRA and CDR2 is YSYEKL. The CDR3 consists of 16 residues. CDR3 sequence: CASSQSGTGAFNEQFF. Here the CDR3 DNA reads TGCGCCAGCAGCCAATCCGGGACAGGGGCCTTCAATGAGCAGTTCTTC.

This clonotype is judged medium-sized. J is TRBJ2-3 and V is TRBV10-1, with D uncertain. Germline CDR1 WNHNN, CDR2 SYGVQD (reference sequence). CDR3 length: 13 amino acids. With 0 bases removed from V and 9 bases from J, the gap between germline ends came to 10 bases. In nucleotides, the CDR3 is TGCGCCAGCAGTGAGTCTAAACACCACACGCAGTATTTT. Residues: CASSESKHHTQYF.

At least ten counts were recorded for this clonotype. CDR3 DNA sequence: TGTGCCAGCAGTTCCCTCGGGACAGGAGGAGAGACCCAGTACTTC. Its translation is CASSSLGTGGETQYF. The gene calls are TRBV27 and TRBJ2-5; 8 bases are a match to TRBD1. Per germline, CDR1 MNHEY and CDR2 SMNVEV (reference sequence). The J segment lost 4 bases and the V segment lost 4 bases, leaving 8 bases of the junction unmatched. The CDR3 covers 15 residues.

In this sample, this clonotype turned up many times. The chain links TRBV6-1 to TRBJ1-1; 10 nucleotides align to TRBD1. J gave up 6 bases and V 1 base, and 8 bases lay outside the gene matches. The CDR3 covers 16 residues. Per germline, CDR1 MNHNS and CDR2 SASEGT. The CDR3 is CASSEGDRGSQAEAFF. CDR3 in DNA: TGTGCCAGCAGTGAAGGGGACAGGGGTTCTCAGGCTGAAGCTTTCTTT.

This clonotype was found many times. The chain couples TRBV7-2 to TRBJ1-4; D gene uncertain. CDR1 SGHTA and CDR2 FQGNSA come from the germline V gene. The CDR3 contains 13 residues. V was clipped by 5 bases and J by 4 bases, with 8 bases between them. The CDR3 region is CASSTDGNEKLFF. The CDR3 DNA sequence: TGTGCCAGCAGCACCGACGGTAATGAAAAACTGTTTTTT.

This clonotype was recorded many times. CDR3 in DNA: TGTGCCAGCAGCGTAGATCCATCGGGAAAGAGCTATGAGCAGTTCTTC. Its protein is CASSVDPSGKSYEQFF. This chain connects TRBV9 to TRBJ2-1, with D perhaps TRBD2 (5 bases). Per the germline V gene, CDR1 is SGDLS and CDR2 is YYNGEE. This CDR3 is built from 16 residues. V lost 0 bases and J 8 bases, leaving 18 bases between the germline ends.

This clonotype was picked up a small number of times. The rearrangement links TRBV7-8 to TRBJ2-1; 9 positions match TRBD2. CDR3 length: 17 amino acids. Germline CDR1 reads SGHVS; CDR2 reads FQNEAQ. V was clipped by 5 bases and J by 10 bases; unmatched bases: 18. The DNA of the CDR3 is TGTGCCAGCAGCCTGACGGGCGGGAGGGCTTTATATAGCGAGCAGTTCTTC. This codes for CASSLTGGRALYSEQFF.

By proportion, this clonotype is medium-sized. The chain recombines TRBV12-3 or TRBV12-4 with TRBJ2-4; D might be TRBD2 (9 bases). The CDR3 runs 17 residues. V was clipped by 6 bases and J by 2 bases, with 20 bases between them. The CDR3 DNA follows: TGTGCCAGCAGCTCGACAGGGGCGGGGGGGTCCAAAAACATTCAGTACTTC. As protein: CASSSTGAGGSKNIQYF.

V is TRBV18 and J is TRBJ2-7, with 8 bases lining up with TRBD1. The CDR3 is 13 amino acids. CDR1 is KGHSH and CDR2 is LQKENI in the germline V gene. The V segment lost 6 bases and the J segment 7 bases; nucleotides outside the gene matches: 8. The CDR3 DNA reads TGTGCCAGCTCGCGGACAGGGTCGAGGGAGCAGTACTTC. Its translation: CASSRTGSREQYF.

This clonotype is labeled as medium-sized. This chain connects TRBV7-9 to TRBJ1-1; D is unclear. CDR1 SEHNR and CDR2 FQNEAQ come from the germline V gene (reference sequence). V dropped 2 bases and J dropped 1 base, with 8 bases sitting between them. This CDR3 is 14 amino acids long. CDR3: CASSLTQTNTEAFF. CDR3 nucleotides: TGTGCCAGCAGCTTAACACAAACGAACACTGAAGCTTTCTTT.

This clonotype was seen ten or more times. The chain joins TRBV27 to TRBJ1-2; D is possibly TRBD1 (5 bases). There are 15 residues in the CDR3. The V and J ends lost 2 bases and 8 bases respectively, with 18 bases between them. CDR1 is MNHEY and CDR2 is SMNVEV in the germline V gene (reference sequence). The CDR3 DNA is TGTGCCAGCAGTTTAGATATAGGGGAATTTTCCGGCTACACCTTC. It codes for CASSLDIGEFSGYTF.

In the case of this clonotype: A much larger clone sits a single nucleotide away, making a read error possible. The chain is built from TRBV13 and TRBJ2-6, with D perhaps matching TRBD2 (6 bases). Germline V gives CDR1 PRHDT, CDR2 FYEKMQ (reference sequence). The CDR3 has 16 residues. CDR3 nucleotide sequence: TGTGCCAGCAGCACCCGCGGAGGGTCTGGGGCCAACATCCTGACTTTC. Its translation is CASSTRGGSGANILTF.

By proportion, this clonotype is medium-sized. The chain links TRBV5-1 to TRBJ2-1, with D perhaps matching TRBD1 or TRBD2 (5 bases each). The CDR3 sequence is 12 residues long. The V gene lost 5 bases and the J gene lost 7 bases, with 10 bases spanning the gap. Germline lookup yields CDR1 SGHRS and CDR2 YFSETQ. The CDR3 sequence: CASREGENEQFF. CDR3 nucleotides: TGCGCCAGCAGGGAAGGGGAGAATGAGCAGTTCTTC.

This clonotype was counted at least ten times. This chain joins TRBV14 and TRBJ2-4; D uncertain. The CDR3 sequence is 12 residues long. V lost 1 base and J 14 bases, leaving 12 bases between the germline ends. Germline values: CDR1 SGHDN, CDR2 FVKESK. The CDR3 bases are TGTGCCAGCAGCCAAGTCCTCCAGGAAAAGTACTTC. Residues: CASSQVLQEKYF. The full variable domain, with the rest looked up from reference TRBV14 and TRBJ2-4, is EAGVTQFPSHSVIEKGQTVTLRCDPISGHDNLYWYRRVMGKEIKFLLHFVKESKQDESGMPNNRFLAERTGGTYSTLKVQPAELEDSGVYFCASSQVLQEKYFGAGTRLSVL.

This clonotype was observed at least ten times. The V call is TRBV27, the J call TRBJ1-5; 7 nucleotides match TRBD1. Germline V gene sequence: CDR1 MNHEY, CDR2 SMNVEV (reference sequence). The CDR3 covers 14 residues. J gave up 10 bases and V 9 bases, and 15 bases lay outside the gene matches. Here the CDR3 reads CASRQGAGASPQHF. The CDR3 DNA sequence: TGTGCCAGTCGACAGGGAGCTGGGGCTTCACCCCAGCATTTT.

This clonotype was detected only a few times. CDR3 DNA: TGTGCCAGCTCACCACTGGTGACAGTGAACACTGAAGCTTTCTTT. Amino acids: CASSPLVTVNTEAFF. J is TRBJ1-1 and V is TRBV18; tentative D call: TRBD1 (5 bases). The V gene's germline CDR1 is KGHSH and CDR2 LQKENI. There are 15 residues in the CDR3. Trimming pared 1 base from V and 0 bases from J, leaving 9 bases between.